Presented here are 4 T cell receptor beta chains from one specimen sequenced in a study of beta chain features in type 1 diabetes. The entirety of the isolated RNA underwent reverse transcription, so expressed TCRB transcripts were sequenced. Sequencing used immunoSEQ multiplex PCR; TCRdb keeps in-frame clones, though not all of them. The sample carries fewer than 900,000 clones, about a sixth recorded once. Sequencing used naive CD4+ T cells from blood. These receptors all stem from a woman aged 18-29 years in good health.

V and J are TRBV27 and TRBJ2-4; 9 bases map to TRBD1. The CDR3 is 12 residues long. With 6 bases clipped from V and 13 bases from J, the junction kept 7 bases outside the gene matches. The germline V gene encodes CDR1 MNHEY and CDR2 SMNVEV (reference sequence). As DNA, the CDR3 is TGTGCCAGCAGCCAGGGACAGGGTAAACAGTACTTC. Its protein is CASSQGQGKQYF.

The rearrangement links TRBV5-6 to TRBJ2-1; a possible D gene is TRBD1 (6 bases). The germline CDR1 and CDR2 sequences are SGHDT and YYEEEE. V lost 1 base and J lost 2, with 10 bases in between. The CDR3 length is 15 residues. The CDR3: CASSLLDRPYNEQFF. The CDR3 DNA is TGTGCCAGCAGCTTGTTGGACAGACCCTACAATGAGCAGTTCTTC.

The rearrangement links TRBV5-6 to TRBJ2-5; D gene uncertain. This CDR3 spans 11 amino acids. V was shortened by 4 bases and J by 7 bases, with 8 bases between the two germline ends. CDR1 is SGHDT, CDR2 YYEEEE, per germline. CDR3 bases: TGTGCCAGCAGCCTGGGGTTGACCCAGTACTTC. As protein: CASSLGLTQYF.

The V gene is TRBV5-1, the J gene TRBJ2-5, with no clear D. Trimming stripped 1 base from V and 2 bases from J, with 6 bases between. Germline values: CDR1 SGHRS, CDR2 YFSETQ. This CDR3 is 13 amino acids long. CDR3 coding DNA: TGCGCCAGCAGCTTGTGGTTACAAGAGACCCAGTACTTC. The encoded protein is CASSLWLQETQYF.